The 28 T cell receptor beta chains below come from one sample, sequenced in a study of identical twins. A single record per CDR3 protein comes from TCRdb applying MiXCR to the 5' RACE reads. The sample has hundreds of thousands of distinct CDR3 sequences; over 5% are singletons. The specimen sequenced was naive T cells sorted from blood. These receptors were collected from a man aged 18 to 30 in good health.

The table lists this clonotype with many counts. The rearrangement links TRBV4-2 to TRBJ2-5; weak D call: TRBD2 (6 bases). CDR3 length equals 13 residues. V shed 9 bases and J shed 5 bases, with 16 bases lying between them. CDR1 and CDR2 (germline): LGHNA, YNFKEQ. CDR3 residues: CARPNEREETQYF. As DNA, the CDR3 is TGTGCCAGACCAAACGAACGGGAGGAGACCCAGTACTTC.

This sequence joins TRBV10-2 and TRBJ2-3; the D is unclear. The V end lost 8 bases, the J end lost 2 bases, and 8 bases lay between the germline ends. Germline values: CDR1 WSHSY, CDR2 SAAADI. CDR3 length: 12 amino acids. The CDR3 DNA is TGCGCCAGCGGGTATCCCACAGATACGCAGTATTTT. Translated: CASGYPTDTQYF.

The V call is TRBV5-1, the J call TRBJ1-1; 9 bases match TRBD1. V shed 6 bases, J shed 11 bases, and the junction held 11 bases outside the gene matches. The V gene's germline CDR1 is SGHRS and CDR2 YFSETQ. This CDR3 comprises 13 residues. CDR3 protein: CASNDYGGQGAFF. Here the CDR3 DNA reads TGCGCCAGCAACGACTATGGGGGACAGGGCGCTTTCTTT.

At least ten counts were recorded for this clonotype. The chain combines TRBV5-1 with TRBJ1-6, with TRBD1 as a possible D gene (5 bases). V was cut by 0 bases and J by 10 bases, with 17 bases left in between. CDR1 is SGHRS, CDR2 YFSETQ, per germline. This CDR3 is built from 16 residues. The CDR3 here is CASSLVGGMWNSPLHF. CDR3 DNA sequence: TGCGCCAGCAGCTTGGTGGGGGGGATGTGGAACTCACCCCTCCACTTT.

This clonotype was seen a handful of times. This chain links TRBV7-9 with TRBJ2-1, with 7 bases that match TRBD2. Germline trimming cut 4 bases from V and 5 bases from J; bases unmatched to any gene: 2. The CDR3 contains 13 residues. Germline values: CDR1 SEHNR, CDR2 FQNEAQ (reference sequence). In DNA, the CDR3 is TGTGCCAGCAGCTCGCGGGAGAACAATGAGCAGTTCTTC. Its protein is CASSSRENNEQFF.

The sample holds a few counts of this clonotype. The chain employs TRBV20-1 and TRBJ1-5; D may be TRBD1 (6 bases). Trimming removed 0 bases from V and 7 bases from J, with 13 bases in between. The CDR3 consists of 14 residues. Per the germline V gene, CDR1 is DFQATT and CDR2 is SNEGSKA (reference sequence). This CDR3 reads CSARDTGSGQPQHF. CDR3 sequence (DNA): TGCAGTGCTAGAGATACAGGGTCGGGGCAGCCCCAGCATTTT.

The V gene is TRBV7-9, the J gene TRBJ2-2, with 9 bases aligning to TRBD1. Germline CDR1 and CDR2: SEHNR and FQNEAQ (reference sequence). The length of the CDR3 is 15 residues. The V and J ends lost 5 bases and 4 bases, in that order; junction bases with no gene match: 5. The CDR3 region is CASSAGQGITGELFF. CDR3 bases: TGTGCCAGCAGCGCCGGACAGGGGATCACCGGGGAGCTGTTTTTT.

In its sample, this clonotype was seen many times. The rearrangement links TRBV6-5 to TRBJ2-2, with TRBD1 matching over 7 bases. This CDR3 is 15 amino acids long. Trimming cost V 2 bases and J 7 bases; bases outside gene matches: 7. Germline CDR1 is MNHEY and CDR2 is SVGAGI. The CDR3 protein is CASSYVTGFSGELFF. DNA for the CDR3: TGTGCCAGCAGTTACGTGACAGGGTTCAGCGGGGAGCTGTTTTTT.

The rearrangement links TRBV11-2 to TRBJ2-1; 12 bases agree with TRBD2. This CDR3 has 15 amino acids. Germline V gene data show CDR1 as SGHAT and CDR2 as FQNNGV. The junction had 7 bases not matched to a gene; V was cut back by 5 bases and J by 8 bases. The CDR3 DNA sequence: TGTGCCAGCAGCGCAACTAGCGGGAGGCGGCATGAGCAGTTCTTC. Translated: CASSATSGRRHEQFF.

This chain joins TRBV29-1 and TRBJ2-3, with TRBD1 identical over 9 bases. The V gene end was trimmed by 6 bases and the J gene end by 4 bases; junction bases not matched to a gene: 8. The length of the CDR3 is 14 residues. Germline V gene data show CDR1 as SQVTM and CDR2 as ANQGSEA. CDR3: CSVVIGTGPDTQYF. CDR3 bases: TGCAGCGTCGTGATTGGGACAGGGCCAGATACGCAGTATTTT.

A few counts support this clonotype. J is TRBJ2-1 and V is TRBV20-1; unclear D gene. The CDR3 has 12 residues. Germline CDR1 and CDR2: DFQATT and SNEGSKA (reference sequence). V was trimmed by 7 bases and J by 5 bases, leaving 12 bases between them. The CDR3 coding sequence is TGCAGTGGATCGTCGCAAAACAATGAGCAGTTCTTC. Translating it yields CSGSSQNNEQFF.

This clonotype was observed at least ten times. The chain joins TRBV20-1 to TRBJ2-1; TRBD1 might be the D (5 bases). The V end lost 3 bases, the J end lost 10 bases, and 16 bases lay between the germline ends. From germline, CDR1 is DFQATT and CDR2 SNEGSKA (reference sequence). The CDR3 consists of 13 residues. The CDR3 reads CSASLLAAGEQFF. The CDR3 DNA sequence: TGCAGTGCTAGTTTGTTAGCAGCAGGGGAGCAGTTCTTC.

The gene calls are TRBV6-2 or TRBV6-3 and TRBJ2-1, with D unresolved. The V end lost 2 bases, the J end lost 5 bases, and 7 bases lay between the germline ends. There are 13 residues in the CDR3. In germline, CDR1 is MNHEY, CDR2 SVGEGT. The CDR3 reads CASSYGLDNEQFF. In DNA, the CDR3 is TGTGCCAGCAGTTACGGGCTAGACAATGAGCAGTTCTTC.

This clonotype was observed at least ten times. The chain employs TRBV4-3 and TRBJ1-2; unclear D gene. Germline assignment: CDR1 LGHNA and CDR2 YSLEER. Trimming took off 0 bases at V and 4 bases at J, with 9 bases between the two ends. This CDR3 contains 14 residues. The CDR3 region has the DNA TGCGCCAGCAGCCAAGATGCGGCAGCCTATGGCTACACCTTC. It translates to CASSQDAAAYGYTF.

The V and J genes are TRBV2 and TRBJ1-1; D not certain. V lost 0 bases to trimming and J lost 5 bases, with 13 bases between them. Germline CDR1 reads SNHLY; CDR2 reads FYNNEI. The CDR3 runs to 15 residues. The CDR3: CASSEALPGDTEAFF. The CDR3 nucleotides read TGTGCCAGCAGTGAAGCGCTCCCCGGGGATACTGAAGCTTTCTTT.

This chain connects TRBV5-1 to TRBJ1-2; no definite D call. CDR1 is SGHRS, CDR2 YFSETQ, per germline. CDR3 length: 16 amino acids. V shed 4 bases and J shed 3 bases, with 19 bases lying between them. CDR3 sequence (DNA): TGCGCCAGCAGCCTCTCGGTAGGTCTGGCTGACTATGGCTACACCTTC. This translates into CASSLSVGLADYGYTF.

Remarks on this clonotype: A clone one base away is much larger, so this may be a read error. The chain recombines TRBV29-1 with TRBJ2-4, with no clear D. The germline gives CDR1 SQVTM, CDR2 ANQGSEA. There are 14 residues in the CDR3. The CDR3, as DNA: TGCGGCGTTGAGGATAGGGAAGCCAAAAACATTCAGTACTTC. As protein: CGVEDREAKNIQYF. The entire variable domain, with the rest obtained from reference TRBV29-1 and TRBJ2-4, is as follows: SAVISQKPSRDICQRGTSLTIQCQVDSQVTMMFWYRQQPGQSLTLIATANQGSEATYESGFVIDKFPISRPNLTFSTLTVSNMSPEDSSIYLCGVEDREAKNIQYFGAGTRLSVL.

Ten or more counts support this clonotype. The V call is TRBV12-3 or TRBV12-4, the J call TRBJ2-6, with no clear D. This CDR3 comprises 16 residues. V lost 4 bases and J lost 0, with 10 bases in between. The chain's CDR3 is CASSSGLSSGANVLTF. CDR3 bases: TGTGCCAGCAGTTCGGGCCTTTCCTCTGGGGCCAACGTCCTGACTTTC.

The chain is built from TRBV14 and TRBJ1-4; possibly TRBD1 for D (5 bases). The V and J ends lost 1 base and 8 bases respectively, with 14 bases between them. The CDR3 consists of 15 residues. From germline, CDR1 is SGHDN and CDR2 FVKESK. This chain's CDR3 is CASSQVLGAGEKLFF. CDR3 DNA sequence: TGTGCCAGCAGCCAAGTTCTCGGGGCTGGGGAAAAACTGTTTTTT.

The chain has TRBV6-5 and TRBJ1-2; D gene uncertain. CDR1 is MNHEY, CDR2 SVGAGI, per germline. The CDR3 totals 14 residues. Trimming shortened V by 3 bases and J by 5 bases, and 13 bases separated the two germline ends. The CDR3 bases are TGTGCCAGCAGTTATGGCAGGACGGATTATGGCTACACCTTC. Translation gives CASSYGRTDYGYTF.

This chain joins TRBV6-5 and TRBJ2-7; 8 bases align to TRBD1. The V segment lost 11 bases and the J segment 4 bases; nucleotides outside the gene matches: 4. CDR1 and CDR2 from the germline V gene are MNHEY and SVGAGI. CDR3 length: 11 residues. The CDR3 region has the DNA TGTGCCGTAACAGGGGGGTACGAGCAGTACTTC. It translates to CAVTGGYEQYF.

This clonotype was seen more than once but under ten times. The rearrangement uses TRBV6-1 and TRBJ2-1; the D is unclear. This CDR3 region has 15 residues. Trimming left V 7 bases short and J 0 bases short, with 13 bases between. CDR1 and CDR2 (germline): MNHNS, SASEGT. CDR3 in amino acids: CASTKPPGSYNEQFF. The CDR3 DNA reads TGTGCCAGCACCAAACCCCCCGGCTCCTACAATGAGCAGTTCTTC.

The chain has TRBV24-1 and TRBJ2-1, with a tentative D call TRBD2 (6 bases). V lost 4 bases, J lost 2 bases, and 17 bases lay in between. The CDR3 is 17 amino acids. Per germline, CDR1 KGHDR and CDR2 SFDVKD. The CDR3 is CATSDDPTRMPYNEQFF. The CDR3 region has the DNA TGTGCCACCAGTGACGACCCGACTAGGATGCCCTACAATGAGCAGTTCTTC.

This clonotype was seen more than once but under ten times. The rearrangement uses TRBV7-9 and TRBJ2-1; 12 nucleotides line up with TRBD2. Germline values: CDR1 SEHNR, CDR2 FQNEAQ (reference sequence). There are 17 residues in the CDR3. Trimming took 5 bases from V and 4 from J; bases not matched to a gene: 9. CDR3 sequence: CASSPRTSGTGYNEQFF. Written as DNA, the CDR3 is TGTGCCAGCAGCCCAAGGACTAGCGGGACGGGGTACAATGAGCAGTTCTTC.

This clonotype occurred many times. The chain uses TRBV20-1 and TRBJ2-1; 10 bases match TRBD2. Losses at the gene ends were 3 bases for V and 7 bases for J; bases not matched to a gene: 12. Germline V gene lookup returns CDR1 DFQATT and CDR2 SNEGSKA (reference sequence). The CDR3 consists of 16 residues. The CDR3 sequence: CSASSVLAGVMNEQFF. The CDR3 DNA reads TGCAGTGCTAGTTCCGTCCTAGCGGGAGTCATGAATGAGCAGTTCTTC.

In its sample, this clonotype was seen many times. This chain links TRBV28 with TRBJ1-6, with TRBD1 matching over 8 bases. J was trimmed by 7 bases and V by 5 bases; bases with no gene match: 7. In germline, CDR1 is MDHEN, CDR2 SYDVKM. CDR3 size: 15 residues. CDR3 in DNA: TGTGCCAGCAGTACTTGGACAGGGAGAAATTCACCCCTCCACTTT. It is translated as CASSTWTGRNSPLHF.

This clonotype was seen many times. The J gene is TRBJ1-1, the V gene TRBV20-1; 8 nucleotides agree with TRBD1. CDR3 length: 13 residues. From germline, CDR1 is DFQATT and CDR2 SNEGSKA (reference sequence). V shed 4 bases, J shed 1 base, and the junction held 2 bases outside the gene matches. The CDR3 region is CSAMGTGNTEAFF. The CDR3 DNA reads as TGCAGTGCTATGGGGACAGGGAACACTGAAGCTTTCTTT.

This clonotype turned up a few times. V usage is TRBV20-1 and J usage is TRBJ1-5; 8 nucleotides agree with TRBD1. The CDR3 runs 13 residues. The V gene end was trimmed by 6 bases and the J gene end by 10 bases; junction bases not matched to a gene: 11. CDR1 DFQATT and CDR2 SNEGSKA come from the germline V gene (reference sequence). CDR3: CSARGDRLRPQHF. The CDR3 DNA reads TGCAGTGCCCGAGGGGACAGGCTCAGACCCCAGCATTTT.